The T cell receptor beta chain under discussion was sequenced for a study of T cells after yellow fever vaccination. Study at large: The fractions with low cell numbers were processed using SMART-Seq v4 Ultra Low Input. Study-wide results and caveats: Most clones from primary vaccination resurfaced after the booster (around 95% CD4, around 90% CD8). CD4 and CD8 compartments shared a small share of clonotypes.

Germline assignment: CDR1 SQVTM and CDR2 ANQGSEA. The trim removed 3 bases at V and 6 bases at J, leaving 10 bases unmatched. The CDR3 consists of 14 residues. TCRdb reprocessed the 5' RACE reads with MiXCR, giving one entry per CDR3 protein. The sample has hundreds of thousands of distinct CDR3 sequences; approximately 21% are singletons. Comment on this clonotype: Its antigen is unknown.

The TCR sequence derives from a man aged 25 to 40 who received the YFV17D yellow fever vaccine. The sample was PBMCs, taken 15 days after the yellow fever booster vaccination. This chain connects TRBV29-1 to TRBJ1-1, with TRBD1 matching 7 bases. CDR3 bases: TGCAGCGTTGATTCTCAGGGGGTAGTACCTGAAGCTTTCTTT. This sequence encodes CSVDSQGVVPEAFF.